These 23 T cell receptor beta chains were all obtained from the same sample, sequenced in a study of post-analysis software for immune sequencing data. Overall study results and limits: There were a few TRBV segments more frequent in patients than controls, and TRBV5-6, TRBV5-1 and TRBV20-1 were among them.

These TCRs' antigens remain unknown. cDNA libraries for TCR beta contained unique molecular identifiers. TCRdb re-called the PCR reads through MiXCR, storing one row per CDR3 protein. The table has about 820,000 distinct CDR3 sequences, roughly 50% seen once. The source material was blood. The receptors originated from a girl between 10 and 17 years old with multiple sclerosis.

The genes are TRBV20-1 and TRBJ1-2; TRBD1 aligns across 8 bases. This CDR3 contains 16 residues. Germline V gene sequence: CDR1 DFQATT, CDR2 SNEGSKA (reference sequence). V shed 5 bases and J 2 bases; nucleotides not matched to a gene: 13. CDR3 in amino acids: CSAPVDRAIPNYGYTF. DNA for the CDR3: TGCAGTGCTCCGGTGGACAGGGCGATTCCCAACTATGGCTACACCTTC.

This clonotype showed up just a few times. Germline and junction disagree at one end, which may indicate a read error. The chain is built from TRBV7-7 and TRBJ2-5; 9 nucleotides line up with TRBD2. The CDR3 extends over 16 amino acids. Germline V CDR1 and CDR2: SSHAT, FNYEAQ (reference sequence). CDR3 coding DNA: TGTGCTAGCAGCTTGGGACTAGCAACGTACCAAGAGACCCAGTACTTC. The encoded protein is CASSLGLATYQETQYF.

This sequence joins TRBV7-9 and TRBJ2-5; the D is unclear. The CDR3 runs 13 residues. Germline V gives CDR1 SEHNR, CDR2 FQNEAQ (reference sequence). Trimming left V 5 bases short and J 4 bases short, with 11 bases between. The CDR3 sequence is CASSPRIGETQYF. In DNA form, the CDR3 reads TGTGCCAGCAGCCCCCGCATTGGAGAGACCCAGTACTTC.

The rearrangement uses TRBV7-2 and TRBJ2-7, with D perhaps assigned TRBD1 or TRBD2 (5 bases each). The CDR3 is made up of 17 amino acids. The V end was cut by 1 base, the J end by 1 base, with 17 bases between. CDR1 SGHTA and CDR2 FQGNSA come from the germline V gene. CDR3 protein: CASSLDPRRTPSYEQYF. CDR3 coding DNA: TGTGCCAGCAGCTTAGACCCGCGGAGGACACCATCCTACGAGCAGTACTTC.

This clonotype was counted between two and nine times. The V and J genes are TRBV2 and TRBJ2-2; 7 bases fit TRBD2. The CDR3 contains 14 residues. V was pared by 7 bases and J by 7 bases, with 9 bases of the junction left unmatched. The germline CDR1 and CDR2 sequences are SNHLY and FYNNEI. CDR3 coding DNA: TGTGCCAGCAAGGCGGGAGTCGATTTCGGGGAGCTGTTTTTT. It translates to CASKAGVDFGELFF.

This clonotype was recorded once. V and J are TRBV5-1 and TRBJ1-2; 7 nucleotides line up with TRBD1. V was pared by 9 bases and J by 0 bases, with 8 bases of the junction left unmatched. The germline CDR1 and CDR2 sequences are SGHRS and YFSETQ. CDR3 size: 14 residues. CDR3 amino acids: CAISGQNSNYGYTF. In DNA, the CDR3 is TGCGCCATTTCGGGACAGAATTCTAACTATGGCTACACCTTC. Drawing the rest from reference TRBV5-1 and TRBJ1-2, the complete variable domain is KAGVTQTPRYLIKTRGQQVTLSCSPISGHRSVSWYQQTPGQGLQFLFEYFSETQRNKGNFPGRFSGRQFSNSRSEMNVSTLELGDSALYLCAISGQNSNYGYTFGSGTRLTVV.

V and J are TRBV4-2 and TRBJ2-3; the D is unclear. The CDR3 is 14 residues long. The germline V gene has CDR1 LGHNA and CDR2 YNFKEQ. Trimming pared 0 bases from V and 6 bases from J, leaving 10 bases between. The CDR3 loop is CASSQELGGDTQYF. In nucleotides, the CDR3 is TGTGCCAGCAGCCAAGAGTTGGGCGGTGATACGCAGTATTTT.

This clonotype has more than one count but fewer than ten. The rearrangement links TRBV5-1 to TRBJ2-6; TRBD1 matches at 9 bases. Germline CDR1 and CDR2: SGHRS and YFSETQ. The trim removed 4 bases at V and 4 bases at J, leaving 9 bases unmatched. The CDR3 spans 17 residues. The CDR3 nucleotides read TGCGCCAGCAGCGGGGCCGGACAGGGGACCGGGGCCAACGTCCTGACTTTC. It codes for CASSGAGQGTGANVLTF.

V gene TRBV9 combines with J gene TRBJ1-5; D not certain. V gave up 0 bases and J gave up 6 bases, with 4 bases separating them. Germline CDR1 reads SGDLS; CDR2 reads YYNGEE. The CDR3 runs 12 residues. The DNA for the CDR3 is TGTGCCAGCAGCGTAGTCGTTCAGCCCCAGCATTTT. It encodes CASSVVVQPQHF.

The rearrangement joins TRBV5-6 to TRBJ2-3, with D perhaps matching TRBD2 (5 bases). The germline V and J ends were trimmed by 4 bases and 1 base, with 16 bases remaining between them. This CDR3 region has 16 residues. Looked up from germline, CDR1 is SGHDT and CDR2 is YYEEEE. CDR3 in DNA: TGTGCCAGCAGCCCTGGACTCACCCAAGGCACAGATACGCAGTATTTT. Its protein is CASSPGLTQGTDTQYF.

The genes are TRBV12-3 or TRBV12-4 and TRBJ2-7; a weak D match, TRBD2 (6 bases). Trimming removed 6 bases at V and 6 bases at J, with 21 bases between. The CDR3 contains 15 residues. CDR3 amino acids: CASSPSKRGTGEQYF. In nucleotides, the CDR3 is TGTGCCAGCAGCCCCTCAAAACGGGGGACTGGCGAGCAGTACTTC.

V usage is TRBV20-1 and J usage is TRBJ2-5; D gene unclear. V was pared by 3 bases and J by 2 bases, with 13 bases between. This CDR3 region has 14 residues. Germline lookup yields CDR1 DFQATT and CDR2 SNEGSKA (reference sequence). CDR3 sequence (DNA): TGCAGTGCTAGGGCCCCCCTTCATCAAGAGACCCAGTACTTC. This gives the protein CSARAPLHQETQYF.

V and J are TRBV7-9 and TRBJ2-1; maybe TRBD2 (6 bases). The J call may not be correct, given that the DNA end is closer to TRBJ2-7. The CDR3 is 16 residues long. CDR1 and CDR2 from the germline V gene are SEHNR and FQNEAQ (reference sequence). The CDR3 loop is CASSPPGGSSYNEQYF. In DNA form, the CDR3 reads TGTGCCAGCAGCCCACCCGGGGGAAGCTCCTACAATGAGCAGTACTTC.

The chain is built from TRBV9 and TRBJ2-1; TRBD2 matches 9 bases. This CDR3 has 18 residues. The V gene's germline CDR1 is SGDLS and CDR2 YYNGEE. V lost 0 bases and J lost 3; bases outside the gene matches: 10. Here the CDR3 DNA reads TGTGCCAGCAGCGTAGTTAGCGGGAGCAAGAGAGACTACAATGAGCAGTTCTTC. Encoded protein: CASSVVSGSKRDYNEQFF.

A note on this clonotype: A junction end diverges from the germline sequence, so it may reflect a read error. V gene TRBV12-3 or TRBV12-4 combines with J gene TRBJ1-2, with D perhaps matching TRBD1 (5 bases). The CDR3 runs to 13 residues. The CDR3 spells CAGSPEGMYGYTF. The CDR3, as DNA: TGTGCCGGCAGTCCTGAGGGGATGTATGGCTACACCTTC.

The CDR3, as DNA: TGTGCCAGCAGTCGAGACACGAGCTCCTACAATGAGCAGTTCTTC. Translating gives CASSRDTSSYNEQFF. The chain has TRBV6-5 and TRBJ2-1; D remains unclear. The CDR3 has 15 residues. Trimming took 5 bases from V and 0 from J, leaving 11 bases between them. CDR1 is MNHEY and CDR2 is SVGAGI in the germline V gene.

This clonotype was detected only a few times. The chain recombines TRBV6-2 or TRBV6-3 with TRBJ2-7, with TRBD2 identical over 8 bases. With V trimmed by 2 bases and J by 3 bases, 6 bases remained unmatched. This CDR3 is 15 amino acids long. Germline lookup yields CDR1 MNHEY and CDR2 SVGEGT. The CDR3 loop reads CASSYGTSDFYEQYF. The CDR3 bases are TGTGCCAGCAGTTACGGGACTAGTGACTTCTACGAGCAGTACTTC.

This clonotype was seen more than once but under ten times. One end of the junction is discordant with germline, which a read error may explain. The chain combines TRBV20-1 with TRBJ2-7; 7 bases are shared with TRBD2. CDR3 size: 13 residues. Germline assignment: CDR1 DFQATT and CDR2 SNEGSKA (reference sequence). The CDR3 protein is CSARGKAGVEQYF. Written as DNA, the CDR3 is TGCAGTGCGAGAGGAAAGGCGGGAGTCGAGCAGTACTTC.

The chain uses TRBV7-2 and TRBJ2-4, with 7 positions matching TRBD2. Trimming removed 2 bases from V and 7 bases from J; junction bases left unmatched: 2. This CDR3 is 13 amino acids long. The germline gives CDR1 SGHTA, CDR2 FQGNSA. CDR3 sequence: CASSLSGMNIQYF. CDR3 nucleotides: TGTGCCAGCAGCTTAAGCGGGATGAACATTCAGTACTTC.

The table lists this clonotype with a few counts. This sequence joins TRBV29-1 and TRBJ2-1; weak D call: TRBD1 (6 bases). CDR3 size: 15 residues. CDR1 and CDR2 from the germline V gene are SQVTM and ANQGSEA. V was clipped by 3 bases and J by 4 bases, with 16 bases between them. The chain's CDR3 is CSVEGPGARYNEQFF. The CDR3 DNA sequence: TGCAGCGTTGAGGGCCCAGGGGCTCGATACAATGAGCAGTTCTTC.

J is TRBJ2-7 and V is TRBV20-1; 11 positions match TRBD2. CDR1 is DFQATT, CDR2 SNEGSKA, per germline (reference sequence). With V trimmed by 0 bases and J by 3 bases, 7 bases remained unmatched. This CDR3 region has 16 residues. CDR3 in DNA: TGCAGTGCTAGAGATAGGACTAGCGGGCATCTCTACGAGCAGTACTTC. Translated, it gives CSARDRTSGHLYEQYF.

The chain carries TRBV6-5 and TRBJ2-3, with 7 bases aligning to TRBD2. The germline gives CDR1 MNHEY, CDR2 SVGAGI. The CDR3 is made up of 15 amino acids. Trimming at V came to 6 bases and at J to 5 bases, leaving 11 bases not matched to a gene. The DNA for the CDR3 is TGTGCCAGCAGAGGCGGGAGCCCCAGTGGAGATACGCAGTATTTT. It translates to CASRGGSPSGDTQYF.

This clonotype was seen a few times. The gene calls are TRBV5-1 and TRBJ2-7; unclear D gene. The CDR3 has 14 residues. Germline-derived CDR1 and CDR2 are SGHRS and YFSETQ. V lost 1 base to trimming and J lost 0 bases, with 8 bases between them. The CDR3 reads CASSLNSNSYEQYF. The CDR3 DNA follows: TGCGCCAGCAGCTTGAACAGTAACTCCTACGAGCAGTACTTC. Combining the CDR3 with reference TRBV5-1 and TRBJ2-7 gives the whole variable domain KAGVTQTPRYLIKTRGQQVTLSCSPISGHRSVSWYQQTPGQGLQFLFEYFSETQRNKGNFPGRFSGRQFSNSRSEMNVSTLELGDSALYLCASSLNSNSYEQYFGPGTRLTVT.